The 2 T cell receptor beta chains below were found in one sample sequenced in a study of beta chain features in type 1 diabetes. Findings and limits, study-wide: All four CD4+ subsets of Type 1 diabetes patients contained TCRB CDR3s that were moderately but significantly shorter.

The whole isolated RNA underwent reverse transcription, so sequencing captured expressed TCRB transcripts. Sequencing used immunoSEQ multiplex PCR; TCRdb keeps in-frame clones, though not all of them. The sample shows 630,000 or so clones, about 14% of them seen only once. Their target antigens are unknown. Sequenced: naive CD4+ T cells from blood. All receptors derive from a man younger than 35 with type 1 diabetes.

In its sample, this clone was seen a few times. This chain uses TRBV30 with TRBJ1-4, with D possibly TRBD1 on 5 matching bases. CDR3 length: 15 amino acids. The germline V gene encodes CDR1 GTSNPN and CDR2 SVGIG (reference sequence). Trimming stripped 3 bases from V and 4 bases from J, with 15 bases between. The CDR3 loop is CAWRPGGLSNEKLFF. The CDR3, as DNA: TGTGCCTGGAGGCCCGGGGGACTAAGTAATGAAAAACTGTTTTTT.

In this sample, this clone turned up a few times. J is TRBJ2-1 and V is TRBV5-1; D remains unclear. V was pared by 0 bases and J by 5 bases, with 9 bases between. The V gene's germline CDR1 is SGHRS and CDR2 YFSETQ. The CDR3 contains 14 residues. CDR3 region: CASSLGQTHNEQFF. DNA for the CDR3: TGCGCCAGCAGCTTGGGGCAGACCCACAATGAGCAGTTCTTC.